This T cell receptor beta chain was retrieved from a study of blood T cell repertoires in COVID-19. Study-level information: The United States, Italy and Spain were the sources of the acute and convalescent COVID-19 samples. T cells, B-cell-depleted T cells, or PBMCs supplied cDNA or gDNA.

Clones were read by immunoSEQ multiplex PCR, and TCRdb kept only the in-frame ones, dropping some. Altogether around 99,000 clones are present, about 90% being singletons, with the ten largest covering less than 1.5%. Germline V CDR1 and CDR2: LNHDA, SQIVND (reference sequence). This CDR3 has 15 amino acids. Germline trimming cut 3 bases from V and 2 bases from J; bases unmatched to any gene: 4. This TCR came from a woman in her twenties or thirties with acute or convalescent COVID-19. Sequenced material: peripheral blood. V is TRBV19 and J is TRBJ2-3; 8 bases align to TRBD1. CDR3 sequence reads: CASSMVRGLTDTQYF. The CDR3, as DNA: TGTGCCAGTAGTATGGTCAGGGGGCTCACAGATACGCAGTATTTT.